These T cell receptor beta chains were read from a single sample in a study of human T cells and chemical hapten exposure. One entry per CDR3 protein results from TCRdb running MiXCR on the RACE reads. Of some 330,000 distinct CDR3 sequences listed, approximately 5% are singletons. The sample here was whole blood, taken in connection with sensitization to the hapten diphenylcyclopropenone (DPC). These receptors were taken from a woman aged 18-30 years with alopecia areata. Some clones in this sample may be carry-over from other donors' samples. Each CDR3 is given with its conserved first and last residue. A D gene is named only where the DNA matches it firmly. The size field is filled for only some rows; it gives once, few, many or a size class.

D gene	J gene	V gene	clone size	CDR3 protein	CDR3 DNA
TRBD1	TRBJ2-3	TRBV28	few	CASSPETGDTDTQYF	TGTGCCAGCAGTCCGGAGACAGGGGACACAGATACGCAGTATTTT
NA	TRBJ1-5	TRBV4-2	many	CASSPGDRDNQPQHF	TGTGCCAGCAGCCCGGGGGACCGAGACAATCAGCCCCAGCATTTT
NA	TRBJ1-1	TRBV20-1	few	CSARRNTEAFF	TGCAGTGCTAGAAGGAACACTGAAGCTTTCTTT
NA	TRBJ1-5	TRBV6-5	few	CASSYSGANNQPQHF	TGTGCCAGCAGTTACTCCGGGGCAAACAATCAGCCCCAGCATTTT
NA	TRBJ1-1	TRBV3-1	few	CASSRDFGTEAFF	TGTGCCAGCAGCCGGGACTTTGGGACTGAAGCTTTCTTT
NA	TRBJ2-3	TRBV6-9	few	CASSYSYDQFPSTDTQYF	TGTGCCAGCAGTTATTCTTACGATCAGTTCCCTAGCACAGATACGCAGTATTTT
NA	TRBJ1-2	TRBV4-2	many	CASSQDGIRSGYTF	TGTGCCAGCAGCCAAGATGGGATAAGGTCTGGCTACACCTTC
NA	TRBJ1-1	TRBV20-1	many	CSASYGGLNTEAFF	TGCAGTGCTAGCTACGGCGGGCTGAACACTGAAGCTTTCTTT
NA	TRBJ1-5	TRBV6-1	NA	CASSEYRDSNQPQHF	TGTGCCAGCAGTGAATACAGGGACAGCAATCAGCCCCAGCATTTT
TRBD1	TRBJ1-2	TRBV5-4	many	CASSPTGANYGYTF	TGTGCCAGCAGCCCGACAGGGGCTAACTATGGCTACACCTTC
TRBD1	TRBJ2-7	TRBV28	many	CATSGGNLIYEQYF	TGTGCCACCTCAGGGGGAAACCTTATCTACGAGCAGTACTTC
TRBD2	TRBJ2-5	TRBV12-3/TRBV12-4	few	CASSSARGGRRETQYF	TGTGCCAGCAGTTCCGCGCGGGGGGGCCGCCGAGAGACCCAGTACTTC
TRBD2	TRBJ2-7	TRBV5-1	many	CASSLDPGLAGSSYEQYF	TGCGCCAGCAGCTTGGACCCCGGACTAGCGGGGAGCTCCTACGAGCAGTACTTC
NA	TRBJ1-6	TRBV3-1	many	CASSTWTGNSPLHF	TGTGCCAGCAGCACATGGACGGGAAATTCACCCCTCCACTTT
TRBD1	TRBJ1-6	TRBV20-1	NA	CSARDGRGFASSYNSPLHF	TGCAGTGCTAGAGATGGCAGGGGGTTCGCTAGCTCCTATAATTCACCCCTCCACTTT
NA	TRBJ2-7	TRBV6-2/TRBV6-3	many	CASSYSVEQYF	TGTGCCAGCAGTTACTCGGTCGAGCAGTACTTC
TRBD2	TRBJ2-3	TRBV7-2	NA	CASSLGGGARNTQYF	TGTGCCAGCAGCTTAGGCGGGGGGGCGCGGAATACGCAGTATTTT
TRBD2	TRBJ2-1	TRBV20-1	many	CSARDQGTSDEQFF	TGCAGTGCTAGAGATCAGGGGACTAGTGATGAGCAGTTCTTC
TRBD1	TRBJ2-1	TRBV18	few	CASSRDRDEQFF	TGTGCCAGCTCGCGGGACAGGGATGAGCAGTTCTTC
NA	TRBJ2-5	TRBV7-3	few	CASSLSPGETQYF	TGTGCCAGCAGCTTAAGTCCAGGCGAGACCCAGTACTTC
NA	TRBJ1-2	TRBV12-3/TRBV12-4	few	CASGIRDDMYSGYTF	TGTGCCAGCGGAATCCGGGACGATATGTACTCAGGCTACACCTTC
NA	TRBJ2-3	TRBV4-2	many	CASSSRSGQDTQYF	TGTGCCAGCAGCTCCCGTTCTGGGCAAGATACGCAGTATTTT
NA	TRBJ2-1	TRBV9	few	CASSVAGLVFDEQFF	TGTGCCAGCAGCGTAGCGGGTTTGGTCTTCGATGAGCAGTTCTTC
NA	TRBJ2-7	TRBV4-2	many	CASSQDYLKRQYF	TGTGCCAGCAGCCAAGACTATCTCAAAAGGCAGTACTTC
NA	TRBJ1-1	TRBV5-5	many	CASSLWGRAQGTEAFF	TGTGCCAGCAGCTTGTGGGGAAGGGCCCAGGGCACTGAAGCTTTCTTT
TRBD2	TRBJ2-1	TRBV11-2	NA	CASIPGLAGLSSYNEQFF	TGTGCCAGCATCCCGGGACTAGCGGGGCTCAGCTCCTACAATGAGCAGTTCTTC
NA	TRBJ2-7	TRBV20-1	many	CSAAHKEGEQYF	TGCAGTGCTGCCCACAAGGAGGGGGAGCAGTACTTC
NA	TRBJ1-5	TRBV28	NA	CASSLVWSNQPQHF	TGTGCCAGCAGTTTGGTGTGGAGCAATCAGCCCCAGCATTTT